Presented here are 17 T cell receptor beta chains from one specimen sequenced in a study of CD8 T cells in Susac syndrome. Random hexamers were used to reverse transcribe roughly 0.5 to 1 ug of RNA. TCRdb independently ran MiXCR on the immunoSEQ multiplex PCR reads; one entry per CDR3 protein. This table holds more than 75,000 distinct CDR3 sequences, around 93% found once. Sequencing used CD8+ T cells from PBMCs. The receptors here all came from a human donor in good health.

CDR3 sequence: CASSFTGGRQETQYF. The CDR3 coding sequence is TGTGCCAGCAGTTTCACAGGGGGTCGTCAAGAGACCCAGTACTTC. The rearrangement links TRBV27 to TRBJ2-5, with 8 nucleotides matching TRBD1. CDR3 length: 15 residues. Germline V CDR1 and CDR2: MNHEY, SMNVEV (reference sequence). Trimming cost V 3 bases and J 2 bases; bases outside gene matches: 5.

The chain joins TRBV29-1 to TRBJ2-1, with D unresolved. This CDR3 has 12 amino acids. V was trimmed by 5 bases and J by 6 bases, leaving 11 bases between them. Germline lookup yields CDR1 SQVTM and CDR2 ANQGSEA. The CDR3 nucleotides read TGCAGCGTTCGAAGTGTTTTCAATGAGCAGTTCTTC. Its translation: CSVRSVFNEQFF.

V and J are TRBV7-8 and TRBJ1-3, with 8 bases fitting TRBD1. Per the germline V gene, CDR1 is SGHVS and CDR2 is FQNEAQ. V dropped 5 bases and J dropped 2; count of bases not matched to a gene: 5. The CDR3 consists of 15 residues. The CDR3 loop reads CASSQGAGTGNTIYF. For the CDR3, the DNA is TGTGCCAGCAGCCAGGGGGCAGGCACTGGAAACACCATATATTTT.

V gene TRBV29-1 combines with J gene TRBJ2-7; no firm D call. The germline CDR1 and CDR2 sequences are SQVTM and ANQGSEA. Trimming cost V 0 bases and J 1 base, with 13 bases left between them. CDR3 length: 15 residues. CDR3 amino acids: CSVEDPVERSYEQYF. CDR3 nucleotide sequence: TGCAGCGTTGAAGATCCCGTCGAACGGTCCTACGAGCAGTACTTC.

This clonotype was observed once. This chain joins TRBV29-1 and TRBJ2-1, with unresolved D. The CDR3 has 9 amino acids. V was cut by 4 bases and J by 7 bases, with 2 bases left in between. Germline V gene data show CDR1 as SQVTM and CDR2 as ANQGSEA. In nucleotides, the CDR3 is TGCAGCGTTGCGAATGAGCAGTTCTTC. This gives the protein CSVANEQFF.

The chain recombines TRBV13 with TRBJ2-7; D perhaps matches TRBD2 (6 bases). Germline CDR1 reads PRHDT; CDR2 reads FYEKMQ (reference sequence). There are 16 residues in the CDR3. Trimming left V 5 bases short and J 3 bases short, with 20 bases between. The CDR3: CASSHKGGDNLYEQYF. CDR3 bases: TGTGCCAGCAGCCACAAAGGCGGGGATAACCTCTACGAGCAGTACTTC.

The V gene is TRBV13, the J gene TRBJ2-2, with 13 bases lining up with TRBD2. The CDR3 is 18 residues long. With V trimmed by 5 bases and J by 1 base, 7 bases remained unmatched. From germline, CDR1 is PRHDT and CDR2 FYEKMQ (reference sequence). CDR3 residues: CASSEGLAGALNTGELFF. In DNA, the CDR3 is TGTGCCAGCAGCGAAGGACTAGCGGGGGCCTTGAACACCGGGGAGCTGTTTTTT.

The chain couples TRBV7-9 to TRBJ1-4; D ambiguous. Trimming pared 1 base from V and 7 bases from J, leaving 16 bases between. CDR1 SEHNR and CDR2 FQNEAQ come from the germline V gene (reference sequence). The CDR3 totals 16 residues. As DNA, the CDR3 is TGTGCCAGCAGCTTAGACGGTCGCGGGGTTGGTGAAAAACTGTTTTTT. Protein sequence: CASSLDGRGVGEKLFF.

The table lists this clonotype with a few counts. J is TRBJ2-7 and V is TRBV12-3 or TRBV12-4; D not certain. V lost 3 bases and J 3 bases, leaving 15 bases between the germline ends. This CDR3 has 15 amino acids. CDR3 sequence: CASSFKNRNIYEQYF. In DNA, the CDR3 is TGTGCCAGCAGTTTTAAGAACCGAAACATCTACGAGCAGTACTTC.

V usage is TRBV19 and J usage is TRBJ2-7; 10 bases line up with TRBD1. Germline V CDR1 and CDR2: LNHDA, SQIVND (reference sequence). Trimming cost V 9 bases and J 5 bases; bases outside gene matches: 7. This CDR3 region has 13 residues. The CDR3 sequence: CASGRDRGNEQYF. CDR3 nucleotide sequence: TGTGCCAGCGGCAGGGACAGGGGAAACGAGCAGTACTTC.

This chain uses TRBV29-1 with TRBJ1-2; D is undetermined. The CDR3 extends over 11 amino acids. Trimming removed 3 bases at V and 8 bases at J, with 10 bases between. Germline V gene lookup returns CDR1 SQVTM and CDR2 ANQGSEA. As DNA, the CDR3 is TGCAGCGTTGATTCCCCCCGGGGCTACACCTTC. Its translation is CSVDSPRGYTF. The full variable domain, completed using reference TRBV29-1 and TRBJ1-2, is SAVISQKPSRDICQRGTSLTIQCQVDSQVTMMFWYRQQPGQSLTLIATANQGSEATYESGFVIDKFPISRPNLTFSTLTVSNMSPEDSSIYLCSVDSPRGYTFGSGTRLTVV.

This rearrangement joins TRBV20-1 to TRBJ2-3; possibly TRBD2 for D (7 bases). CDR3 size: 15 residues. Between the trimmed V and J ends, which lost 3 bases and 1 base, there was a span of 14 bases. Germline values: CDR1 DFQATT, CDR2 SNEGSKA (reference sequence). CDR3 nucleotide sequence: TGCAGTGCTAGTGAGGGGGGGTATGGCACAGATACGCAGTATTTT. It yields the protein CSASEGGYGTDTQYF.

V gene TRBV5-1 combines with J gene TRBJ2-1; D is possibly TRBD2 (6 bases). This CDR3 is built from 15 residues. Per the germline V gene, CDR1 is SGHRS and CDR2 is YFSETQ. Trimming cost V 0 bases and J 8 bases, with 15 bases left between them. CDR3 DNA sequence: TGCGCCAGCAGCTTGGAGGCGGGGTCGGGCGATGAGCAGTTCTTC. Its protein is CASSLEAGSGDEQFF. Together with reference TRBV5-1 and TRBJ2-1, the CDR3 gives the full variable domain: KAGVTQTPRYLIKTRGQQVTLSCSPISGHRSVSWYQQTPGQGLQFLFEYFSETQRNKGNFPGRFSGRQFSNSRSEMNVSTLELGDSALYLCASSLEAGSGDEQFFGPGTRLTVL.

The chain recombines TRBV6-5 with TRBJ1-6; D unclear. The length of the CDR3 is 15 residues. V was trimmed by 2 bases and J by 7 bases, leaving 12 bases between them. CDR1 is MNHEY, CDR2 SVGAGI, per germline. The CDR3 DNA sequence: TGTGCCAGCAGTTACGCGAGCGGGTACAATTCACCCCTCCACTTT. Its translation is CASSYASGYNSPLHF.

This chain joins TRBV5-6 and TRBJ1-4; no firm D call. This CDR3 is built from 12 residues. Per germline, CDR1 SGHDT and CDR2 YYEEEE. V was pared by 2 bases and J by 6 bases, with 5 bases between. CDR3 nucleotides: TGTGCCAGCAGCTTATTCGATGAAAAACTGTTTTTT. It is translated as CASSLFDEKLFF.

This clonotype was seen just once. The chain links TRBV4-1 to TRBJ2-5, with 9 nucleotides matching TRBD2. The CDR3 has 17 amino acids. V shed 0 bases and J 2 bases; nucleotides not matched to a gene: 7. In germline, CDR1 is MGHRA, CDR2 YSYEKL. The CDR3 coding sequence is TGCGCCAGCAGCCAAGAACCTAGCGGGGCGCTTCAAGAGACCCAGTACTTC. It codes for CASSQEPSGALQETQYF.

This chain connects TRBV7-2 to TRBJ2-7; D is undetermined. The CDR3 sequence is 12 residues long. Trimming removed 6 bases from V and 4 bases from J, with 10 bases in between. Germline V CDR1 and CDR2: SGHTA, FQGNSA. CDR3 loop: CASRNDGYEQYF. CDR3 in DNA: TGTGCCAGCAGAAACGACGGTTACGAGCAGTACTTC.